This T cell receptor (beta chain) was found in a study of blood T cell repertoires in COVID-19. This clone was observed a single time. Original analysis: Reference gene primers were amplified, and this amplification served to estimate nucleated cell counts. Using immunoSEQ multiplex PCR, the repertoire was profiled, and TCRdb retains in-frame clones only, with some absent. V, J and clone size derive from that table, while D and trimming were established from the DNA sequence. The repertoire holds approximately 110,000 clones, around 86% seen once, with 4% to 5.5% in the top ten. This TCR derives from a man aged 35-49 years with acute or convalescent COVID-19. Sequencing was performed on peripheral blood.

The CDR3, as DNA: TGTGCCAGCAGCTCGTGGGCAGCGAACACCGGGGAGCTGTTTTTT. It is translated as CASSSWAANTGELFF. The chain couples TRBV11-2 to TRBJ2-2; D uncertain. The CDR3 has 15 residues. V shed 4 bases and J shed 0 bases, with 9 bases lying between them. Germline CDR1 SGHAT, CDR2 FQNNGV.